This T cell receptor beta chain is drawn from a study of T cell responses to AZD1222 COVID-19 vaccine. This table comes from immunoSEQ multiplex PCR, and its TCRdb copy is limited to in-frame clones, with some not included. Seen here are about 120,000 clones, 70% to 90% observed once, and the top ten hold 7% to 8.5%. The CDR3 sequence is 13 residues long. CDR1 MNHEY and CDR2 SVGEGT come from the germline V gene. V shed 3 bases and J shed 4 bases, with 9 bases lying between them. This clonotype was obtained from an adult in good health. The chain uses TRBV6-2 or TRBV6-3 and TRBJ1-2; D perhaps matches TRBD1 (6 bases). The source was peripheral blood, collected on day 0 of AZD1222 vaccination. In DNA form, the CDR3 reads TGTGCCAGCAGTTATGGGGGGCTCTATGGCTACACCTTC. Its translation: CASSYGGLYGYTF.